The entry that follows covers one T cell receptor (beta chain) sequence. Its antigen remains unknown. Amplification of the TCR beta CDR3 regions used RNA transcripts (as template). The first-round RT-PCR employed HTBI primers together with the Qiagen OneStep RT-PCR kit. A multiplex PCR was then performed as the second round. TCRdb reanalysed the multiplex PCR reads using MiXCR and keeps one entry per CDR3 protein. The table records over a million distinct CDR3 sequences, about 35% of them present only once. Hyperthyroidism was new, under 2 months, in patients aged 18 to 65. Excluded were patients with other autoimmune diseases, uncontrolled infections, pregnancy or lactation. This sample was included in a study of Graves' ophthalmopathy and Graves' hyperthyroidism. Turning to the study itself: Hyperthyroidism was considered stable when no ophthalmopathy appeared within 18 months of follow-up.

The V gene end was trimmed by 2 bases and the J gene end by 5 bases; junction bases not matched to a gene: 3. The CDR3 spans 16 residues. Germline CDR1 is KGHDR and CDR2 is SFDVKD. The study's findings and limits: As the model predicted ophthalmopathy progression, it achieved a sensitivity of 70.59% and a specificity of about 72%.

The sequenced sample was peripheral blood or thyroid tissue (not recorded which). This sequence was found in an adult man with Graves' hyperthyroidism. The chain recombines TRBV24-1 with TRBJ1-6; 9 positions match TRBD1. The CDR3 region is CATSDWTGANNSPLHF. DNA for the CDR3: TGTGCCACCAGTGATTGGACAGGGGCTAATAATTCACCCCTCCACTTT.